The 28 T cell receptor beta chains below all came from one sample that was sequenced in a study of shared clonotypes between healthy human individuals. Repertoires were generated with immunoSEQ multiplex PCR, while TCRdb's copy carries only in-frame clones and drops some. The sample consists of around 2.5 million clones, over 85% of them appearing once. The sequencing sample was made of naive CD4+ T cells from PBMCs. The subset denotes: CD45RA+ positively selected. These receptors originate from a young man in good health. Some clones in this sample may be carry-over from other donors' samples.

V usage is TRBV27 and J usage is TRBJ2-7; D uncertain. Germline CDR1 and CDR2: MNHEY and SMNVEV (reference sequence). The CDR3 totals 16 residues. Deletions cut 0 bases from V and 1 base from J, with 13 bases between. The CDR3 here is CASSLSVRDTSYEQYF. CDR3 nucleotide sequence: TGTGCCAGCAGTTTATCAGTCCGTGACACGTCCTACGAGCAGTACTTC.

The CDR3 sequence is CASIEVTHDNYGYTF. The CDR3 DNA reads as TGTGCCAGCATTGAGGTGACACACGATAACTATGGCTACACCTTC. The rearrangement links TRBV28 to TRBJ1-2, with D uncertain. The V gene lost 7 bases and the J gene lost 1 base, with 16 bases spanning the gap. The CDR3 is 15 residues long. CDR1 MDHEN and CDR2 SYDVKM come from the germline V gene.

Comment on this clone: The sample carries other DNA sequences with the same CDR3. The CDR3 coding sequence is TGCGCCAGCAGCCCGGGACAAAATCAGCCCCAGCATTTT. This gives the protein CASSPGQNQPQHF. This chain links TRBV5-1 with TRBJ1-5; TRBD1 might be the D (6 bases). Germline values: CDR1 SGHRS, CDR2 YFSETQ. The CDR3 length is 13 residues. V was shortened by 4 bases and J by 4 bases, with 9 bases between the two germline ends.

CDR3 amino acids: CASSEAVTGQPQHF. The CDR3 DNA is TGTGCCAGCAGTGAAGCCGTTACGGGTCAGCCCCAGCATTTT. The chain is built from TRBV6-1 and TRBJ1-5, with D hard to call. The CDR3 is 14 amino acids. V lost 0 bases, J lost 6 bases, and 9 bases lay in between. Per germline, CDR1 MNHNS and CDR2 SASEGT.

The chain carries TRBV5-1 and TRBJ2-7, with 9 bases lining up with TRBD1. From germline, CDR1 is SGHRS and CDR2 YFSETQ. There are 13 residues in the CDR3. Trimming at V came to 5 bases and at J to 5 bases, leaving 5 bases not matched to a gene. Here the CDR3 reads CASRSRDRDEQYF. For the CDR3, the DNA is TGCGCCAGCAGGAGCCGGGACAGGGACGAGCAGTACTTC.

The chain links TRBV11-3 to TRBJ2-7; TRBD1 might be the D (5 bases). Trimming removed 3 bases from V and 2 bases from J, with 5 bases in between. Germline-derived CDR1 and CDR2 are SGHNT and YENEEA. CDR3 size: 12 residues. CDR3 sequence reads: CASSLDTYEQYF. The CDR3 DNA reads TGTGCCAGCAGCTTGGACACCTACGAGCAGTACTTC.

The genes are TRBV5-4 and TRBJ2-2; D may match TRBD1 or TRBD2 (5 bases each). Trimming took 3 bases from V and 1 from J, leaving 7 bases between them. Germline-derived CDR1 and CDR2 are SGHNT and YYREEE (reference sequence). The CDR3 is made up of 14 amino acids. CDR3 in amino acids: CASSWDVNTGELFF. CDR3 coding DNA: TGTGCCAGCAGCTGGGACGTGAACACCGGGGAGCTGTTTTTT.

The CDR3 nucleotides read TGTGCCAGTAGTATTTCAGTGCGGACAGGTCAAGAGACCCAGTACTTC. It codes for CASSISVRTGQETQYF. The chain links TRBV19 to TRBJ2-5; 7 bases are shared with TRBD1. J gave up 2 bases and V 3 bases, and 9 bases lay outside the gene matches. This CDR3 contains 16 residues. Germline V lookup: CDR1 LNHDA, CDR2 SQIVND (reference sequence).

The chain joins TRBV2 to TRBJ2-4, with D maybe TRBD2 (5 bases). The CDR3 runs to 12 residues. Trimming pared 8 bases from V and 0 bases from J, leaving 5 bases between. Germline CDR1 reads SNHLY; CDR2 reads FYNNEI. The CDR3 protein is CASAGAKNIQYF. The CDR3 DNA follows: TGTGCCAGCGCGGGAGCCAAAAACATTCAGTACTTC.

V gene TRBV7-2 combines with J gene TRBJ2-3; TRBD2 might be the D (5 bases). This CDR3 spans 16 amino acids. The germline V gene has CDR1 SGHTA and CDR2 FQGNSA. V was clipped by 3 bases and J by 0 bases, with 13 bases between them. The CDR3 DNA reads as TGTGCCAGCAGCTTGCAAGCGGATATCAGCACAGATACGCAGTATTTT. It is translated as CASSLQADISTDTQYF.

The chain links TRBV30 to TRBJ2-7; D not resolved. V lost 5 bases to trimming and J lost 4 bases, with 18 bases between them. This CDR3 contains 14 residues. From germline, CDR1 is GTSNPN and CDR2 SVGIG (reference sequence). CDR3 nucleotide sequence: TGTGCCTGGGGGGTGGGTAGTCGGGCTTACGAGCAGTACTTC. This sequence encodes CAWGVGSRAYEQYF.

The J gene is TRBJ2-7, the V gene TRBV4-2, with TRBD1 matching 9 bases. The V gene end was trimmed by 3 bases and the J gene end by 1 base; junction bases not matched to a gene: 13. Per germline, CDR1 LGHNA and CDR2 YNFKEQ. The CDR3 is made up of 18 amino acids. DNA for the CDR3: TGTGCCAGCAGCCATAACAACAGACCGGGACAGGGTTCCTACGAGCAGTACTTC. This sequence encodes CASSHNNRPGQGSYEQYF.

This chain uses TRBV5-1 with TRBJ2-7; TRBD1 agrees at 7 bases. The CDR3 is 15 amino acids. V dropped 4 bases and J dropped 2; count of bases not matched to a gene: 9. Germline CDR1 reads SGHRS; CDR2 reads YFSETQ. CDR3 nucleotides: TGCGCCAGCAGCCCAGGACAGGTTGGGACCTACGAGCAGTACTTC. Its protein is CASSPGQVGTYEQYF.

The chain has TRBV28 and TRBJ2-7; D is perhaps TRBD1 or TRBD2 (6 bases each). This CDR3 is built from 16 residues. V was cut by 0 bases and J by 2 bases, with 14 bases left in between. Germline V gives CDR1 MDHEN, CDR2 SYDVKM. The CDR3 is CASSLWGGRVPYEQYF. The CDR3 DNA follows: TGTGCCAGCAGTTTATGGGGGGGCAGGGTCCCCTACGAGCAGTACTTC. The full variable domain, rest sourced from reference TRBV28 and TRBJ2-7, is DVKVTQSSRYLVKRTGEKVFLECVQDMDHENMFWYRQDPGLGLRLIYFSYDVKMKEKGDIPEGYSVSREKKERFSLILESASTNQTSMYLCASSLWGGRVPYEQYFGPGTRLTVT.

The V gene is TRBV7-3, the J gene TRBJ2-1; TRBD2 matches 8 bases. Germline V lookup: CDR1 SGHTA, CDR2 FQGTGA. Losses at the gene ends were 4 bases for V and 9 bases for J; bases not matched to a gene: 11. This CDR3 has 15 amino acids. The CDR3 reads CASSYRAGAFSEQFF. CDR3 coding DNA: TGTGCCAGCAGCTATAGAGCGGGAGCATTTAGTGAGCAGTTCTTC.

This chain uses TRBV7-9 with TRBJ2-1; 8 bases are a match to TRBD1. CDR1 SEHNR and CDR2 FQNEAQ come from the germline V gene (reference sequence). J was trimmed by 8 bases and V by 5 bases; bases with no gene match: 14. The CDR3 is made up of 16 amino acids. The CDR3 nucleotides read TGTGCCAGCAGCCCAAGACCGACAGGGGATAAAGATGAGCAGTTCTTC. Amino acid sequence: CASSPRPTGDKDEQFF.

The chain couples TRBV7-9 to TRBJ1-4, with TRBD1 identical over 7 bases. CDR1 and CDR2 from the germline V gene are SEHNR and FQNEAQ (reference sequence). V gave up 4 bases and J gave up 5 bases; unmatched junction bases: 4. This CDR3 has 14 residues. CDR3 sequence reads: CASSSQGINEKLFF. For the CDR3, the DNA is TGTGCCAGCAGCTCACAGGGGATCAATGAAAAACTGTTTTTT.

The chain uses TRBV27 and TRBJ2-5; D may be TRBD2 (6 bases). The CDR3 loop spans 15 amino acids. V dropped 0 bases and J dropped 5 bases, with 13 bases sitting between them. Germline CDR1 MNHEY, CDR2 SMNVEV (reference sequence). CDR3 DNA sequence: TGTGCCAGCAGTTTATCGGGACTCTGGGCGGAGACCCAGTACTTC. Translated: CASSLSGLWAETQYF.

The chain uses TRBV5-1 and TRBJ2-5; D is perhaps TRBD2 (6 bases). Germline values: CDR1 SGHRS, CDR2 YFSETQ. CDR3 length: 15 amino acids. V was trimmed by 1 base and J by 4 bases, leaving 14 bases between them. The CDR3 sequence is CASSLQTRARETQYF. CDR3 in DNA: TGCGCCAGCAGCTTGCAGACTAGGGCCCGAGAGACCCAGTACTTC.

The genes are TRBV4-3 and TRBJ2-2; 10 bases are a match to TRBD2. With 4 bases clipped from V and 7 bases from J, the junction kept 9 bases outside the gene matches. CDR3 length: 16 residues. From germline, CDR1 is LGHNA and CDR2 YSLEER. CDR3 sequence reads: CASSPQREGRVGELFF. CDR3 nucleotides: TGCGCCAGCAGCCCTCAGCGGGAGGGCCGCGTCGGGGAGCTGTTTTTT.

This sequence joins TRBV12-5 and TRBJ2-3; tentative D call: TRBD2 (5 bases). Germline V CDR1 and CDR2: LGHNT, FRNRAP. V lost 1 base and J lost 2, with 13 bases in between. The CDR3 loop spans 16 amino acids. CDR3 in DNA: TGTGCTAGTGGTTTGGGACAAGCGGAGTACACAGATACGCAGTATTTT. Translation gives CASGLGQAEYTDTQYF.

The rearrangement joins TRBV10-3 to TRBJ1-4; TRBD1 matches 7 bases. The junction had 0 bases not matched to a gene; V was cut back by 2 bases and J by 6 bases. CDR1 ENHRY and CDR2 SYGVKD come from the germline V gene. The CDR3 consists of 13 residues. This CDR3 reads CAISEDRDEKLFF. As DNA, the CDR3 is TGTGCCATCAGTGAGGACAGGGATGAAAAACTGTTTTTT.

Worth noting for this clone: At the DNA level, this CDR3 is encoded by other sequences in the same sample as well. The chain combines TRBV5-1 with TRBJ2-5, with D perhaps matching TRBD2 (5 bases). Trimming shortened V by 0 bases and J by 5 bases, and 11 bases separated the two germline ends. There are 14 residues in the CDR3. Looked up from germline, CDR1 is SGHRS and CDR2 is YFSETQ. The CDR3 bases are TGCGCCAGCAGCTTGGGTGTGGGAGAGGAGACCCAGTACTTC. It codes for CASSLGVGEETQYF.

This chain links TRBV28 with TRBJ2-7; D may be TRBD2 (6 bases). The CDR3 is made up of 14 amino acids. Germline V gives CDR1 MDHEN, CDR2 SYDVKM. The V and J ends lost 6 bases and 0 bases respectively, with 12 bases between them. The CDR3 DNA reads as TGTGCCAGCAGAGGGGTCGGGAGCTCCTACGAGCAGTACTTC. Translating gives CASRGVGSSYEQYF.

Of note for this clone: In the same sample, other DNA sequences code for this CDR3. This chain joins TRBV7-2 and TRBJ1-3, with D possibly matching TRBD1 (5 bases). The CDR3 has 13 residues. Germline V lookup: CDR1 SGHTA, CDR2 FQGNSA. V lost 5 bases and J lost 4, with 9 bases in between. CDR3 protein: CASSPGTGNTIYF. CDR3 bases: TGTGCCAGCAGCCCAGGGACCGGAAACACCATATATTTT.

The count of this clone is one. This chain uses TRBV19 with TRBJ2-1; 8 bases are a match to TRBD2. The J segment lost 8 bases and the V segment lost 5 bases, leaving 8 bases of the junction unmatched. Germline loops: CDR1 LNHDA, CDR2 SQIVND (reference sequence). CDR3 length: 14 residues. The CDR3 DNA is TGTGCCAGTAGTCCTAGGGCGGGAGGATATGAGCAGTTCTTC. Amino acid sequence: CASSPRAGGYEQFF.

Notes on this clone: Other DNA sequences in the sample encode the same CDR3. The chain joins TRBV28 to TRBJ2-2; D tentatively reads TRBD1 or TRBD2 (5 bases each). The V end was cut by 6 bases, the J end by 6 bases, with 5 bases between. Germline assignment: CDR1 MDHEN and CDR2 SYDVKM. The CDR3 runs 11 residues. CDR3 nucleotides: TGTGCCAGCAGGGGGGCCGGGGAGCTGTTTTTT. This sequence encodes CASRGAGELFF. The variable domain in full, with the rest retrieved from reference TRBV28 and TRBJ2-2, is DVKVTQSSRYLVKRTGEKVFLECVQDMDHENMFWYRQDPGLGLRLIYFSYDVKMKEKGDIPEGYSVSREKKERFSLILESASTNQTSMYLCASRGAGELFFGEGSRLTVL.

The rearrangement joins TRBV7-2 to TRBJ2-7, with 9 bases fitting TRBD2. Per germline, CDR1 SGHTA and CDR2 FQGNSA. V was clipped by 5 bases and J by 5 bases; unmatched bases: 13. CDR3 length equals 16 residues. The CDR3: CASSHAGREGWNEQYF. Here the CDR3 DNA reads TGTGCCAGCAGCCACGCGGGGCGGGAGGGCTGGAACGAGCAGTACTTC.